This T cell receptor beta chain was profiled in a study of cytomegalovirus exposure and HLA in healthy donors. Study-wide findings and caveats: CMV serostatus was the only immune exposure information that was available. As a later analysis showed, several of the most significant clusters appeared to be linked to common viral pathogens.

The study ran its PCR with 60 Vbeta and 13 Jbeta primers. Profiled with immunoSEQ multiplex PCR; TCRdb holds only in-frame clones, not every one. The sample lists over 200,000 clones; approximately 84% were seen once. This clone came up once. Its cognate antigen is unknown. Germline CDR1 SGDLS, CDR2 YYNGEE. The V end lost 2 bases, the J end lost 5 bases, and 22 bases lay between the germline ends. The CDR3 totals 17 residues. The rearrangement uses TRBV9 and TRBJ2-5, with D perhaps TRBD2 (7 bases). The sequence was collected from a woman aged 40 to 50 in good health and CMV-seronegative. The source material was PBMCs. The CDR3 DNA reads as TGTGCCAGCAGCGTCGACGGGGGGCCTTTATCCAGTGAGACCCAGTACTTC. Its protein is CASSVDGGPLSSETQYF.